The 26 T cell receptor beta chains below were found in one sample sequenced in a study of T cell responses to AZD1222 COVID-19 vaccine. Produced via immunoSEQ multiplex PCR; TCRdb's table is partial and in-frame only. The table shows under 35,000 clones, with about 89% occurring only once. Material: peripheral blood, obtained on day 0 of AZD1222 vaccination. These receptors all stem from an adult in good health.

The CDR3 DNA sequence: TGTGCCAGCAACCCTTTCGGGGATAATTCACCCCTCCACTTT. It codes for CASNPFGDNSPLHF. J is TRBJ1-6 and V is TRBV7-2, with D unresolved. Trimming pared 7 bases from V and 5 bases from J, leaving 12 bases between. This CDR3 comprises 14 residues. Per germline, CDR1 SGHTA and CDR2 FQGNSA.

The chain carries TRBV18 and TRBJ2-1; 13 nucleotides line up with TRBD2. Trimming took 2 bases from V and 9 from J; bases not matched to a gene: 4. The germline CDR1 and CDR2 sequences are KGHSH and LQKENI. The CDR3 length is 15 residues. CDR3 nucleotides: TGTGCCAGCTCACCAACTAGCGGGGGGGCGGTTGAGCAGTTCTTC. Encoded protein: CASSPTSGGAVEQFF.

The CDR3 loop is CAAAGRGNTIYF. In nucleotides, the CDR3 is TGTGCTGCGGCGGGTAGAGGAAACACCATATATTTT. The rearrangement uses TRBV19 and TRBJ1-3, with D hard to call. The V gene's germline CDR1 is LNHDA and CDR2 SQIVND (reference sequence). The CDR3 loop spans 12 amino acids.

The chain links TRBV7-9 to TRBJ1-5; 7 positions agree with TRBD1. Trimming cost V 3 bases and J 2 bases; bases outside gene matches: 4. This CDR3 contains 15 residues. Germline CDR1 is SEHNR and CDR2 is FQNEAQ (reference sequence). In nucleotides, the CDR3 is TGTGCCAGCAGCTTTACAGGGGACGGCAATCAGCCCCAGCATTTT. Protein: CASSFTGDGNQPQHF.

The chain employs TRBV7-9 and TRBJ1-3; 8 nucleotides agree with TRBD1. The trim removed 5 bases at V and 0 bases at J, leaving 3 bases unmatched. From germline, CDR1 is SEHNR and CDR2 FQNEAQ (reference sequence). This CDR3 has 15 residues. Here the CDR3 reads CASSRDRSSGNTIYF. The CDR3 DNA reads as TGTGCCAGCAGCCGGGACAGGTCCTCTGGAAACACCATATATTTT.

The CDR3 DNA reads as TGTGCCTGCGGGTTAAATAATCAGCCCCAGCATTTT. Its translation is CACGLNNQPQHF. V gene TRBV19 combines with J gene TRBJ1-5; D uncertain. The germline V gene has CDR1 LNHDA and CDR2 SQIVND (reference sequence). Trimming pared 11 bases from V and 4 bases from J, leaving 12 bases between. This CDR3 has 12 amino acids.

This chain uses TRBV6-5 with TRBJ1-1, with TRBD1 matching over 11 bases. Germline-derived CDR1 and CDR2 are MNHEY and SVGAGI. Trimming cost V 7 bases and J 6 bases; bases outside gene matches: 7. The CDR3 totals 14 residues. CDR3 loop: CASTTGQGAAEAFF. In DNA, the CDR3 is TGTGCCAGCACCACCGGACAGGGGGCCGCTGAAGCTTTCTTT.

This clone has only one observation. This rearrangement joins TRBV4-2 to TRBJ1-1, with a tentative D call TRBD1 (6 bases). V gave up 1 base and J gave up 4 bases, with 7 bases separating them. The CDR3 contains 13 residues. Germline V gene lookup returns CDR1 LGHNA and CDR2 YNFKEQ. For the CDR3, the DNA is TGTGCCAGCAGCCAAGCAGGGGTCACTGAAGCTTTCTTT. It translates to CASSQAGVTEAFF.

J is TRBJ1-5 and V is TRBV19; weak D call: TRBD1 (5 bases). V gave up 0 bases and J gave up 5 bases, with 17 bases separating them. Germline CDR1 reads LNHDA; CDR2 reads SQIVND (reference sequence). The CDR3 runs to 17 residues. CDR3 nucleotides: TGTGCCAGTAGTATAGATATCGGCAGTCGGGGCCATCAGCCCCAGCATTTT. Translation: CASSIDIGSRGHQPQHF.

J is TRBJ2-7 and V is TRBV6-1; D uncertain. This CDR3 is built from 11 residues. Trimming shortened V by 3 bases and J by 3 bases, and 3 bases separated the two germline ends. Germline lookup yields CDR1 MNHNS and CDR2 SASEGT. The CDR3, as DNA: TGTGCCAGCAGTGATTACTACGAGCAGTACTTC. Protein product: CASSDYYEQYF.

V gene TRBV5-5 combines with J gene TRBJ2-7; D possibly corresponds to TRBD1 (7 bases). V was pared by 4 bases and J by 6 bases, with 17 bases between. The V gene's germline CDR1 is SGHKS and CDR2 YYEKEE (reference sequence). The length of the CDR3 is 14 residues. CDR3 in amino acids: CASSRGDSGSEQYF. The CDR3 DNA sequence: TGTGCCAGCAGCCGCGGGGACAGTGGTTCCGAGCAGTACTTC.

The chain is built from TRBV5-4 and TRBJ2-7; 9 bases map to TRBD1. Germline loops: CDR1 SGHNT, CDR2 YYREEE (reference sequence). CDR3 length: 16 amino acids. V was clipped by 4 bases and J by 4 bases; unmatched bases: 12. This CDR3 is CASSPTLAGQGYEQYF. Written as DNA, the CDR3 is TGTGCCAGCAGCCCTACACTCGCGGGACAGGGTTACGAGCAGTACTTC.

This clone has only one observation. The V gene is TRBV21-1, the J gene TRBJ1-5; the table names TRBD1, a call not compared with the DNA. TRBV21-1 is flagged as a pseudogene. The CDR3 contains 16 residues. CDR3 DNA: TGTGCCAGCAGCAAATGTGTAGGGGGAGAGGGTCAGCCCCAGCATTTT. It is translated as CASSKCVGGEGQPQHF.

J is TRBJ1-5 and V is TRBV5-4; 7 bases are shared with TRBD1. The CDR3 spans 18 residues. V trimming: 0 bases; J trimming: 7 bases; junction bases outside the gene matches: 16. CDR1 is SGHNT and CDR2 is YYREEE in the germline V gene (reference sequence). The chain's CDR3 is CASSLEQQRGRREQPQHF. The CDR3 bases are TGTGCCAGCAGCTTGGAGCAGCAGAGGGGGCGAAGGGAACAGCCCCAGCATTTT.

The rearrangement joins TRBV9 to TRBJ2-3, with D unresolved. Trimming pared 5 bases from V and 5 bases from J, leaving 6 bases between. The germline V gene encodes CDR1 SGDLS and CDR2 YYNGEE. The CDR3 covers 11 residues. CDR3 amino acids: CASSTRDTQYF. The CDR3 bases are TGTGCCAGCAGTACACGAGATACGCAGTATTTT.

This rearrangement joins TRBV11-3 to TRBJ2-1, with a possible D match to TRBD2 (5 bases). The CDR3 consists of 14 residues. V lost 1 base, J lost 8 bases, and 12 bases lay in between. The germline CDR1 and CDR2 sequences are SGHNT and YENEEA. This CDR3 reads CASSLGTGWDEQFF. DNA of the CDR3: TGTGCCAGCAGCTTAGGAACGGGGTGGGATGAGCAGTTCTTC.

This clone was counted a single time. V usage is TRBV7-9 and J usage is TRBJ2-7; TRBD2 matches at 8 bases. The length of the CDR3 is 15 residues. CDR1 and CDR2 (germline): SEHNR, FQNEAQ (reference sequence). The V gene end was trimmed by 1 base and the J gene end by 9 bases; junction bases not matched to a gene: 11. CDR3 bases: TGTGCCAGCAGCTTAGGTGGCGGGGGGTACCTCTGGCAGTACTTC. Translation: CASSLGGGGYLWQYF.

J is TRBJ2-7 and V is TRBV12-3 or TRBV12-4, with D uncertain. This CDR3 contains 13 residues. The germline V and J ends were trimmed by 1 base and 4 bases, with 8 bases remaining between them. The CDR3 DNA reads as TGTGCCAGCAGTTTAGGCGCCGGGTACGAGCAGTACTTC. Protein sequence: CASSLGAGYEQYF.

This clone has just one count. The CDR3 nucleotides read TGCGCCAGCAGCTTTGGCCCAGGGAAATACGAGCAGTACTTC. Translation gives CASSFGPGKYEQYF. V is TRBV5-1 and J is TRBJ2-7, with D maybe TRBD1 (5 bases). This CDR3 spans 14 amino acids. The germline V gene has CDR1 SGHRS and CDR2 YFSETQ. V was shortened by 2 bases and J by 4 bases, with 13 bases between the two germline ends.

This clone was detected only once. The chain joins TRBV2 to TRBJ1-1; D is uncertain. V was trimmed by 5 bases and J by 5 bases, leaving 6 bases between them. The CDR3 consists of 11 residues. Per the germline V gene, CDR1 is SNHLY and CDR2 is FYNNEI. CDR3 protein: CASSRETEAFF. CDR3 coding DNA: TGTGCCAGCAGTAGAGAAACTGAAGCTTTCTTT.

This clone turned up a few times. This sequence joins TRBV27 and TRBJ2-5; the D gene is possibly TRBD2 (6 bases). Trimming shortened V by 7 bases and J by 2 bases, and 17 bases separated the two germline ends. Germline values: CDR1 MNHEY, CDR2 SMNVEV (reference sequence). This CDR3 region has 15 residues. CDR3 amino acids: CASNNRGASQETQYF. CDR3 in DNA: TGTGCCAGCAATAATCGCGGGGCTAGTCAAGAGACCCAGTACTTC.

The rearrangement uses TRBV6-2 or TRBV6-3 and TRBJ2-1; 9 bases are a match to TRBD2. CDR3 length: 15 residues. Germline values: CDR1 MNHEY, CDR2 SVGEGT. Trimming at V came to 7 bases and at J to 4 bases, leaving 8 bases not matched to a gene. Here the CDR3 reads CASTPSGGRYNEQFF. CDR3 coding DNA: TGTGCCAGCACCCCCAGCGGGGGGCGTTACAATGAGCAGTTCTTC.

The DNA for the CDR3 is TGTGCCTGGAGCTTAAGTTTGGGACAGGGGAAGGACGAGCAGTACTTC. Its protein is CAWSLSLGQGKDEQYF. The chain uses TRBV30 and TRBJ2-7; 10 nucleotides agree with TRBD1. CDR3 length equals 16 residues. In germline, CDR1 is GTSNPN, CDR2 SVGIG (reference sequence). Trimming cost V 3 bases and J 5 bases; bases outside gene matches: 13. The full variable domain, rest sourced from reference TRBV30 and TRBJ2-7, is SQTIHQWPATLVQPVGSPLSLECTVEGTSNPNLYWYRQAAGRGLQLLFYSVGIGQISSEVPQNLSASRPQDRQFILSSKKLLLSDSGFYLCAWSLSLGQGKDEQYFGPGTRLTVT.

This clone was counted once. This rearrangement joins TRBV7-2 to TRBJ1-4; D remains unclear. From germline, CDR1 is SGHTA and CDR2 FQGNSA. Trimming removed 2 bases from V and 5 bases from J, with 12 bases in between. The CDR3 has 15 amino acids. CDR3 coding DNA: TGTGCCAGCAGCTTAAACACGGGTCAGAATGAAAAACTGTTTTTT. This gives the protein CASSLNTGQNEKLFF.

V and J are TRBV5-8 and TRBJ1-2; D perhaps matches TRBD1 (5 bases). In germline, CDR1 is SGHTS, CDR2 YDEGEE. The CDR3 sequence is 14 residues long. V was trimmed by 2 bases and J by 4 bases, leaving 12 bases between them. This CDR3 is CASSFQGLSYGYTF. CDR3 nucleotide sequence: TGTGCCAGCAGCTTTCAGGGCTTAAGCTATGGCTACACCTTC.

The chain joins TRBV5-1 to TRBJ1-1; D is undetermined. CDR1 is SGHRS and CDR2 is YFSETQ in the germline V gene. V was pared by 3 bases and J by 1 base, with 13 bases between. This CDR3 spans 15 amino acids. CDR3 sequence reads: CASSYMEVKNTEAFF. CDR3 in DNA: TGCGCCAGCAGCTATATGGAGGTTAAGAACACTGAAGCTTTCTTT.